This section outlines one TCR beta chain sequence together with its context. Its cognate antigen is unknown. This record belongs to a study of monozygotic twins with inflammatory bowel disease. Germline CDR1 reads DFQATT; CDR2 reads SNEGSKA (reference sequence). The CDR3 length is 15 residues. Collection of a roughly 2.5 ml blood sample took place per donor. Study results and limitations: Distinction of different T cell subtypes was not possible.

cDNA synthesis was performed in eight separate reactions for each sample. TCRdb derives one entry per CDR3 protein from the 5' RACE reads, leaving out DNA. This sample's table reports 350,000 to 550,000 distinct CDR3 sequences. The TCR originated in a human donor with ulcerative colitis or Crohn's disease, or a healthy co-twin of an affected twin (not recorded which). This chain uses TRBV20-1 with TRBJ2-1; as DNA is missing, the TRBD1 call by TCRdb cannot be tested. Sequenced material: blood. The CDR3 is CSARDGGNSYNEQFF.